One sample yielded the 28 T cell receptor beta chains listed below, sequenced in a study of shared clonotypes between healthy human individuals. TCRdb's table, derived via immunoSEQ multiplex PCR, lists solely in-frame clones and lacks some. The repertoire has roughly 500,000 clones, 79% of them found once; the top ten carry approximately 12%. The sequenced material came from PBMCs. These receptors were obtained from a woman in her thirties or forties in good health. Some clones in this sample may be carry-over from other donors' samples.

The J gene is TRBJ1-3, the V gene TRBV7-9, with a tentative D call TRBD1 (6 bases). Trimming took 7 bases from V and 0 from J, leaving 16 bases between them. The CDR3 length is 16 residues. CDR1 is SEHNR and CDR2 is FQNEAQ in the germline V gene (reference sequence). CDR3 in DNA: TGTGCCAGCACCCCCCTGGGGGCTTCCTCTGGAAACACCATATATTTT. Translated: CASTPLGASSGNTIYF.

The chain employs TRBV5-4 and TRBJ1-2; D remains ambiguous. Germline CDR1 and CDR2: SGHNT and YYREEE (reference sequence). The CDR3 contains 13 residues. The V end lost 0 bases, the J end lost 11 bases, and 14 bases lay between the germline ends. CDR3 residues: CASSLVNPLRYTF. The CDR3 DNA is TGTGCCAGCAGCTTGGTCAACCCGCTCCGTTACACCTTC.

This chain links TRBV5-1 with TRBJ2-3, with D tentatively TRBD1 or TRBD2 (5 bases each). Per germline, CDR1 SGHRS and CDR2 YFSETQ. The germline V and J ends were trimmed by 6 bases and 0 bases, with 14 bases remaining between them. The CDR3 loop spans 15 amino acids. The CDR3 nucleotides are TGCGCCAGCATCTGGGGGTCGGGCAGCACAGATACGCAGTATTTT. Its translation: CASIWGSGSTDTQYF.

The rearrangement uses TRBV21-1 and TRBJ2-1; TRBD1 reflects the table's D call only, with no check against the DNA. TRBV21-1 is a recognized pseudogene. The CDR3 covers 14 residues. This CDR3 is CASTQWAGLNEQFF. The CDR3 DNA is TGTGCCAGCACCCAATGGGCCGGTCTCAATGAGCAGTTCTTC.

The chain recombines TRBV27 with TRBJ2-1; 16 bases line up with TRBD2. CDR1 and CDR2 (germline): MNHEY, SMNVEV (reference sequence). J gave up 15 bases and V 3 bases, and 8 bases lay outside the gene matches. This CDR3 comprises 15 residues. This chain's CDR3 is CASSFPQGLAGGMFF. The CDR3 nucleotides are TGTGCCAGCAGTTTTCCCCAGGGACTAGCGGGGGGGATGTTCTTC.

J is TRBJ1-6 and V is TRBV4-2; D is uncertain. V was pared by 0 bases and J by 5 bases, with 17 bases between. Germline lookup yields CDR1 LGHNA and CDR2 YNFKEQ. This CDR3 is built from 18 residues. CDR3 amino acids: CASSQDSARQQNNSPLHF. CDR3 in DNA: TGTGCCAGCAGCCAAGATTCGGCGAGACAACAGAATAATTCACCCCTCCACTTT.

The chain combines TRBV5-1 with TRBJ2-6, with 11 bases matching TRBD2. Looked up from germline, CDR1 is SGHRS and CDR2 is YFSETQ. V dropped 4 bases and J dropped 3; count of bases not matched to a gene: 9. The CDR3 is 18 residues long. The CDR3 loop is CASSPGTSGRGGANVLTF. DNA of the CDR3: TGCGCCAGCAGCCCAGGTACTAGCGGGAGAGGTGGGGCCAACGTCCTGACTTTC. The variable domain in full, completed from reference TRBV5-1 and TRBJ2-6, reads KAGVTQTPRYLIKTRGQQVTLSCSPISGHRSVSWYQQTPGQGLQFLFEYFSETQRNKGNFPGRFSGRQFSNSRSEMNVSTLELGDSALYLCASSPGTSGRGGANVLTFGAGSRLTVL.

The gene calls are TRBV4-2 and TRBJ2-1; possibly TRBD2 for D (6 bases). Per the germline V gene, CDR1 is LGHNA and CDR2 is YNFKEQ. The CDR3 runs 17 residues. V was shortened by 0 bases and J by 8 bases, with 20 bases between the two germline ends. The CDR3 protein is CASSQDEQLAGMDEQFF. Here the CDR3 DNA reads TGTGCCAGCAGCCAAGATGAACAACTAGCCGGGATGGATGAGCAGTTCTTC.

V gene TRBV14 combines with J gene TRBJ2-7; 8 nucleotides match TRBD2. The CDR3 has 12 amino acids. J was trimmed by 4 bases and V by 4 bases; bases with no gene match: 0. Germline assignment: CDR1 SGHDN and CDR2 FVKESK. The CDR3 DNA is TGTGCCAGCAGCCTAGCGGGATACGAGCAGTACTTC. Translation: CASSLAGYEQYF.

V and J are TRBV27 and TRBJ2-7; TRBD2 agrees at 8 bases. The CDR3 totals 15 residues. V trimming: 7 bases; J trimming: 5 bases; junction bases outside the gene matches: 13. CDR1 MNHEY and CDR2 SMNVEV come from the germline V gene (reference sequence). The CDR3 region has the DNA TGTGCCAGCAACGGGAGGGCCGCCCTGGTAAACGAGCAGTACTTC. It translates to CASNGRAALVNEQYF.

As for this clone: Its ends do not fully match the called genes, so a read error is possible. The chain joins TRBV7-7 to TRBJ2-3; D possibly corresponds to TRBD2 (6 bases). The CDR3 loop spans 17 amino acids. Germline CDR1 and CDR2: SSHAT and FNYEAQ (reference sequence). Here the CDR3 reads CASSSGQGLAYTDTQYF. The CDR3 DNA is TGTGCTAGCAGCTCAGGTCAAGGTCTAGCGTACACAGATACGCAGTATTTT.

This rearrangement joins TRBV7-2 to TRBJ2-7, with a weak D call TRBD1 (5 bases). The germline gives CDR1 SGHTA, CDR2 FQGNSA. The CDR3 has 13 amino acids. V lost 5 bases to trimming and J lost 5 bases, with 13 bases between them. In DNA, the CDR3 is TGTGCCAGCAGCCGACAGCAATCAGACGAGCAGTACTTC. Translation gives CASSRQQSDEQYF.

The chain has TRBV2 and TRBJ2-2; 9 bases line up with TRBD1. This CDR3 is built from 16 residues. Germline V CDR1 and CDR2: SNHLY, FYNNEI. V lost 1 base and J lost 0; bases outside the gene matches: 0. The DNA for the CDR3 is TGTGCCAGCAGTGAAGGACAGGGGGCGAACACCGGGGAGCTGTTTTTT. Its protein is CASSEGQGANTGELFF.

This clone was seen more than once but under ten times. The chain's CDR3 is CASSYGTASQTAFF. In nucleotides, the CDR3 is TGTGCCAGCAGTTACGGGACAGCCAGTCAAACGGCTTTCTTT. J is TRBJ1-1 and V is TRBV28, with 7 positions matching TRBD1. V gave up 4 bases and J gave up 11 bases; unmatched junction bases: 13. The CDR3 runs 14 residues. Germline lookup yields CDR1 MDHEN and CDR2 SYDVKM.

The chain has TRBV5-1 and TRBJ1-2, with 8 bases identical to TRBD1. V dropped 4 bases and J dropped 6; count of bases not matched to a gene: 5. Germline values: CDR1 SGHRS, CDR2 YFSETQ. The CDR3 covers 13 residues. CDR3 loop: CASSAQGANGYTF. The CDR3 coding sequence is TGCGCCAGCAGCGCTCAGGGGGCTAATGGCTACACCTTC.

This rearrangement joins TRBV20-1 to TRBJ2-5, with D unclear. The CDR3 covers 11 residues. With 6 bases removed from V and 1 base from J, the gap between germline ends came to 6 bases. Germline CDR1 reads DFQATT; CDR2 reads SNEGSKA (reference sequence). The CDR3 is CSAARQETQYF. The CDR3 bases are TGCAGTGCCGCCCGCCAAGAGACCCAGTACTTC.

The chain employs TRBV5-4 and TRBJ2-1, with TRBD2 matching over 10 bases. The junction had 7 bases not matched to a gene; V was cut back by 4 bases and J by 6 bases. The CDR3 is 15 residues long. Per the germline V gene, CDR1 is SGHNT and CDR2 is YYREEE (reference sequence). The CDR3: CASSPPSGSSNEQFF. DNA for the CDR3: TGTGCCAGCAGCCCACCTAGCGGGAGTAGCAATGAGCAGTTCTTC. The complete variable domain, with remaining parts taken from reference TRBV5-4 and TRBJ2-1, reads ETGVTQSPTHLIKTRGQQVTLRCSSQSGHNTVSWYQQALGQGPQFIFQYYREEENGRGNFPPRFSGLQFPNYSSELNVNALELDDSALYLCASSPPSGSSNEQFFGPGTRLTVL.

V usage is TRBV7-2 and J usage is TRBJ2-7, with 7 bases aligning to TRBD2. CDR3 length: 14 residues. Germline loops: CDR1 SGHTA, CDR2 FQGNSA. Trimming took 2 bases from V and 2 from J; bases not matched to a gene: 3. Written as DNA, the CDR3 is TGTGCCAGCAGCTTAAGAGGGACTACCTACGAGCAGTACTTC. It specifies CASSLRGTTYEQYF.

The J gene is TRBJ2-6, the V gene TRBV2; D is unclear. Germline CDR1 and CDR2: SNHLY and FYNNEI. V gave up 6 bases and J gave up 3 bases, with 6 bases separating them. The CDR3 spans 13 residues. The CDR3 coding sequence is TGTGCCAGCAGCAAGGATGGGGCCAACGTCCTGACTTTC. Residues: CASSKDGANVLTF.

The chain joins TRBV19 to TRBJ2-1; 8 nucleotides agree with TRBD2. Germline values: CDR1 LNHDA, CDR2 SQIVND (reference sequence). Trimming removed 3 bases from V and 4 bases from J; junction bases left unmatched: 5. There are 15 residues in the CDR3. The CDR3 reads CASSITAGGYNEQFF. As DNA, the CDR3 is TGTGCCAGTAGTATCACGGCGGGGGGTTACAATGAGCAGTTCTTC.

V and J are TRBV5-1 and TRBJ2-5, with 9 bases fitting TRBD2. Germline-derived CDR1 and CDR2 are SGHRS and YFSETQ. CDR3 length: 16 amino acids. The ends lost 0 bases at V and 5 bases at J; junction bases unmatched: 8. The CDR3 here is CASSLEGGRAFETQYF. The CDR3 DNA reads TGCGCCAGCAGCTTGGAGGGCGGGAGGGCTTTTGAGACCCAGTACTTC.

As DNA, the CDR3 is TGTGCCAGCAGTCGACTGGTTACGACTAATGAAAAACTGTTTTTT. This encodes CASSRLVTTNEKLFF. V and J are TRBV2 and TRBJ1-4; D gene ambiguous. Trimming took off 5 bases at V and 2 bases at J, with 12 bases between the two ends. There are 15 residues in the CDR3. CDR1 and CDR2 from the germline V gene are SNHLY and FYNNEI. The complete variable domain, with remaining parts taken from reference TRBV2 and TRBJ1-4, reads EPEVTQTPSHQVTQMGQEVILRCVPISNHLYFYWYRQILGQKVEFLVSFYNNEISEKSEIFDDQFSVERPDGSNFTLKIRSTKLEDSAMYFCASSRLVTTNEKLFFGSGTQLSVL.

This chain joins TRBV5-6 and TRBJ2-7; D is ambiguous. The CDR3 sequence is 15 residues long. The V end lost 0 bases, the J end lost 2 bases, and 12 bases lay between the germline ends. Looked up from germline, CDR1 is SGHDT and CDR2 is YYEEEE. The CDR3 reads CASSLVPNPAYEQYF. The CDR3 DNA follows: TGTGCCAGCAGCTTGGTCCCTAATCCAGCCTACGAGCAGTACTTC.

The chain recombines TRBV6-1 with TRBJ2-3; D gene uncertain. Per germline, CDR1 MNHNS and CDR2 SASEGT. The V end lost 2 bases, the J end lost 1 base, and 4 bases lay between the germline ends. This CDR3 contains 13 residues. The CDR3 loop is CASSEQRTDTQYF. CDR3 DNA: TGTGCCAGCAGTGAACAGCGCACAGATACGCAGTATTTT.

This chain joins TRBV21-1 and TRBJ2-4; TRBD1, as called in the table, went unchecked against the DNA. TRBV21-1 is deemed a pseudogene. This CDR3 comprises 19 residues. The CDR3 DNA sequence: TGTGCCAGCAGCAAAAAGGGGAACGGGACAGGCCTTGTCAAAAACATTCAGTACTTC. This sequence encodes CASSKKGNGTGLVKNIQYF.

V gene TRBV9 combines with J gene TRBJ2-2, with 9 positions matching TRBD1. The CDR3 consists of 16 residues. Looked up from germline, CDR1 is SGDLS and CDR2 is YYNGEE. The junction had 7 bases not matched to a gene; V was cut back by 2 bases and J by 5 bases. CDR3 protein: CASSVGGQGYTGELFF. The CDR3 DNA is TGTGCCAGCAGCGTTGGGGGACAGGGTTATACCGGGGAGCTGTTTTTT. The whole variable domain, filled in from reference TRBV9 and TRBJ2-2, reads DSGVTQTPKHLITATGQRVTLRCSPRSGDLSVYWYQQSLDQGLQFLIQYYNGEERAKGNILERFSAQQFPDLHSELNLSSLELGDSALYFCASSVGGQGYTGELFFGEGSRLTVL.

The V gene is TRBV4-1, the J gene TRBJ1-3; 9 nucleotides agree with TRBD1. Trimming cost V 0 bases and J 1 base; bases outside gene matches: 10. Germline values: CDR1 MGHRA, CDR2 YSYEKL. The CDR3 is 19 residues long. CDR3 in DNA: TGCGCCAGCAGCCAAGATTCCCCGGGACAGGGAAGATCTGGAAACACCATATATTTT. It specifies CASSQDSPGQGRSGNTIYF.

The V gene is TRBV5-1, the J gene TRBJ2-1; 12 bases map to TRBD2. The CDR3 is 15 residues long. Germline assignment: CDR1 SGHRS and CDR2 YFSETQ. The V and J ends lost 4 bases and 5 bases, in that order; junction bases with no gene match: 4. The CDR3 reads CASSALAGGDNEQFF. Written as DNA, the CDR3 is TGCGCCAGCAGCGCACTAGCGGGAGGAGACAATGAGCAGTTCTTC.